These T cell receptor beta chains were read from a single sample in a study of OX40 agonist ivuxolimab in advanced cancers. The table came from immunoSEQ multiplex PCR; TCRdb's copy has only in-frame clones and leaves some out. The table lists about 75,000 clones, 75% to 90% of them singletons, with approximately 1.2% in the top ten. The sample in question was CD4+ or CD8+ T cells sorted from blood, obtained in a trial of the OX40 agonist ivuxolimab. The receptor set was obtained from an adult with an advanced solid tumor such as melanoma, head and neck, liver or kidney cancer. The CDR3 runs from the conserved cysteine through the conserved F or W. A D gene is named only where the DNA matches it firmly. Not all rows give a size; the values are once, few, many and, for expanded clones, a class.

j_call clone_size v_call d_call cdr3_aa cdr3_nt
TRBJ1-1 - TRBV7-9 - CASSFGSGRSTEAFF TGTGCCAGCAGCTTTGGTTCGGGGAGATCCACTGAAGCTTTCTTT
TRBJ1-2 - TRBV9 - CASSVGDYGYTF TGTGCCAGCAGCGTAGGGGATTATGGCTACACCTTC
TRBJ1-1 - TRBV7-6 - CASTPEDLGNEAFF TGTGCCAGCACCCCGGAAGACCTGGGTAATGAAGCTTTCTTT
TRBJ2-5 - TRBV7-9 TRBD2 CASSPGYGGAGQETQYF TGTGCCAGCAGCCCCGGGTACGGGGGGGCCGGGCAAGAGACCCAGTACTTC
TRBJ1-6 - TRBV7-8 - CASSLASTANNSPLHF TGTGCCAGCAGCTTAGCGTCCACAGCTAATAATTCACCCCTCCACTTT
TRBJ2-1 - TRBV9 - CASNPRGSSYNEQFF TGTGCCAGCAACCCTCGGGGGAGCTCCTACAATGAGCAGTTCTTC
TRBJ1-5 few TRBV19 - CASSIWTGDQPQHF TGTGCCAGTAGTATCTGGACTGGAGATCAGCCCCAGCATTTT
TRBJ2-5 - TRBV30 TRBD2 CAWSLRSGAETQYF TGTGCCTGGAGTCTTAGAAGCGGGGCGGAGACCCAGTACTTC
TRBJ2-1 - TRBV19 - CASSLGLDNEQFF TGTGCCAGTAGCCTCGGGCTAGACAATGAGCAGTTCTTC
TRBJ1-4 once TRBV5-1 - CASSLPDGGNEKLFF TGCGCCAGCAGCCTACCGGACGGGGGTAATGAAAAACTGTTTTTT
TRBJ2-3 - TRBV6-5 - CASSGTGLEAQYF TGTGCCAGCAGCGGGACTGGGCTGGAGGCGCAGTATTTT
TRBJ2-1 - TRBV7-8 TRBD1 CASSFADRGQQFF TGTGCCAGCAGCTTTGCGGACAGGGGCCAGCAGTTCTTC
TRBJ2-1 - TRBV10-3 TRBD2 CAIMGTSGGDEQFF TGTGCCATCATGGGGACTAGCGGGGGCGATGAGCAGTTCTTC
TRBJ2-1 - TRBV9 - CASSVGGAGSGEQFF TGTGCCAGCAGCGTAGGAGGGGCAGGGTCGGGTGAGCAGTTCTTC
TRBJ2-1 - TRBV5-1 TRBD2 CASSPQTSAQYNEQFF TGCGCCAGCAGCCCCCAAACTAGCGCTCAGTACAATGAGCAGTTCTTC
TRBJ2-1 - TRBV9 - CASSSATRLLNEQFF TGTGCCAGCAGCTCAGCGACCCGTCTACTCAATGAGCAGTTCTTC
TRBJ2-5 - TRBV2 TRBD2 CASSGTSGSHQETQYF TGTGCCAGCAGTGGGACTAGCGGGAGTCACCAAGAGACCCAGTACTTC
TRBJ2-7 - TRBV27 TRBD1 CASSLTLTGSYEQYF TGTGCCAGCAGTTTAACCCTGACAGGGAGCTACGAGCAGTACTTC
TRBJ2-2 - TRBV2 TRBD2 CASSEYRLAGTTGELFF TGTGCCAGCAGTGAATATCGACTAGCGGGAACCACCGGGGAGCTGTTTTTT
TRBJ2-3 - TRBV4-1 TRBD1 CASSQGGGTGRIGDTQYF TGCGCCAGCAGCCAAGGGGGTGGGACAGGGAGGATTGGGGATACGCAGTATTTT
TRBJ2-7 once TRBV30 TRBD1 CAWSGQVSYEQYF TGTGCCTGGAGCGGACAGGTCTCCTACGAGCAGTACTTC
TRBJ1-4 - TRBV6-5 - CASRRTVFNEKLFF TGTGCCAGCAGAAGGACAGTTTTTAATGAAAAACTGTTTTTT
TRBJ2-7 once TRBV30 - CAWSVQGGSYEQYF TGTGCCTGGAGTGTACAGGGTGGCTCCTACGAGCAGTACTTC
TRBJ2-7 - TRBV11-2 - CASSPRGSHEQYF TGTGCCAGCAGCCCCCGGGGTAGCCACGAGCAGTACTTC
TRBJ2-7 - TRBV5-1 TRBD1 CASSLGDRVYEQYF TGCGCCAGCAGCTTGGGGGACAGGGTCTACGAGCAGTACTTC
TRBJ2-7 once TRBV6-1 TRBD1 CASSGTRGLFYEQYF TGTGCCAGCAGCGGGACGAGGGGGCTCTTCTACGAGCAGTACTTC
TRBJ2-1 - TRBV18 - CASSPPTGGNEQFF TGTGCCAGCTCACCACCCACTGGCGGGAATGAGCAGTTCTTC
TRBJ2-7 - TRBV19 - CASSIRSPGGEQYF TGTGCCAGTAGTATACGTTCCCCTGGGGGCGAGCAGTACTTC
TRBJ2-3 - TRBV19 TRBD1 CASSSEGDRGTTDTQYF TGTGCCAGTAGTTCAGAAGGGGACAGGGGGACCACAGATACGCAGTATTTT
TRBJ2-3 once TRBV9 - CASANTPSGTDTQYF TGTGCCAGCGCGAATACCCCTTCCGGAACAGATACGCAGTATTTT
TRBJ2-1 - TRBV5-6 - CASSIGVEQFF TGTGCCAGCAGCATTGGGGTTGAGCAGTTCTTC
TRBJ2-5 - TRBV9 - CASSPSFYQETQYF TGTGCCAGCAGCCCTTCCTTCTACCAAGAGACCCAGTACTTC
TRBJ1-1 - TRBV18 TRBD1 CASSAIQGVGNTEAFF TGTGCCAGCTCAGCTATACAGGGGGTAGGGAACACTGAAGCTTTCTTT
TRBJ1-2 once TRBV19 - CATSLDSNYGYTF TGTGCCACCTCCTTGGACAGTAACTATGGCTACACCTTC
TRBJ2-5 - TRBV5-1 - CASSLGQLQETQYF TGCGCCAGCAGCTTGGGGCAGCTTCAAGAGACCCAGTACTTC
TRBJ1-2 - TRBV11-2 - CASSPGTDFGSYTF TGTGCCAGCAGCCCGGGGACTGACTTCGGGAGCTACACCTTC
TRBJ1-1 - TRBV30 - CAWRGRLNTEAFF TGTGCCTGGAGGGGACGGCTGAACACTGAAGCTTTCTTT
TRBJ1-3 - TRBV6-5 - CASRQNRASGNTIYF TGTGCCAGCAGGCAAAACAGGGCCTCTGGAAACACCATATATTTT
TRBJ1-2 - TRBV6-5 TRBD1 CASSETGGGYGYTF TGTGCCAGCAGTGAGACAGGGGGCGGTTATGGCTACACCTTC
TRBJ1-2 - TRBV5-4 - CASSPGGRGSYGYTF TGTGCCAGCAGCCCTGGAGGTAGGGGGAGCTATGGCTACACCTTC
TRBJ1-4 once TRBV10-3 - CAISQEGTGEKLFF TGTGCCATCAGTCAAGAAGGCACGGGCGAAAAACTGTTTTTT
TRBJ1-2 - TRBV28 - CASSRGNKGYTF TGTGCCAGCAGTCGAGGGAATAAAGGCTACACCTTC
TRBJ1-5 few TRBV10-3 - CAISEAQGRNQPQHF TGTGCCATCAGTGAGGCTCAGGGCCGGAATCAGCCCCAGCATTTT
TRBJ1-1 - TRBV19 - CASSMGQVNTEAFF TGTGCCAGTAGTATGGGGCAGGTGAACACTGAAGCTTTCTTT
TRBJ1-1 - TRBV19 - CASSNLKGGTEAFF TGTGCCAGTAGTAACCTTAAAGGGGGTACTGAAGCTTTCTTT
TRBJ2-4 - TRBV11-2 - CASSFQGMRNIQYF TGTGCCAGCAGCTTCCAGGGGATGAGGAACATTCAGTACTTC
TRBJ2-2 - TRBV11-1 TRBD2 CASSSPLAGGWTGELFF TGTGCCAGCAGCTCCCCCTTGGCGGGAGGGTGGACCGGGGAGCTGTTTTTT
TRBJ2-4 - TRBV11-2 - CASRGGNIQYF TGTGCCAGCAGGGGGGGAAACATTCAGTACTTC
TRBJ2-7 once TRBV18 TRBD1 CASSRQGAAYEQYF TGTGCCAGCTCACGTCAGGGGGCTGCCTACGAGCAGTACTTC